This TCR beta chain appears in the sequencing data of a study of OX40 agonist ivuxolimab in advanced cancers. There are a few counts of this clone. Here immunoSEQ multiplex PCR was the method, and the copy in TCRdb shows in-frame clones only, minus some. The data hold just over 14,000 clones, with about 69% observed a single time. J was trimmed by 4 bases and V by 5 bases; bases with no gene match: 4. The CDR3 has 14 amino acids. Germline values: CDR1 LNHDA, CDR2 SQIVND (reference sequence). The sample consisted of CD4+ or CD8+ T cells sorted from blood, taken in a trial of the OX40 agonist ivuxolimab. This chain joins TRBV19 and TRBJ2-5, with TRBD2 identical over 10 bases. The receptor comes from an adult with an advanced solid tumor such as melanoma, head and neck, liver or kidney cancer. CDR3 DNA sequence: TGTGCCAGTAGTGAACTAGCGGGAAGAGAGACCCAGTACTTC. It specifies CASSELAGRETQYF. The full variable domain, completed using reference TRBV19 and TRBJ2-5, is DGGITQSPKYLFRKEGQNVTLSCEQNLNHDAMYWYRQDPGQGLRLIYYSQIVNDFQKGDIAEGYSVSREKKESFPLTVTSAQKNPTAFYLCASSELAGRETQYFGPGTRLLVL.